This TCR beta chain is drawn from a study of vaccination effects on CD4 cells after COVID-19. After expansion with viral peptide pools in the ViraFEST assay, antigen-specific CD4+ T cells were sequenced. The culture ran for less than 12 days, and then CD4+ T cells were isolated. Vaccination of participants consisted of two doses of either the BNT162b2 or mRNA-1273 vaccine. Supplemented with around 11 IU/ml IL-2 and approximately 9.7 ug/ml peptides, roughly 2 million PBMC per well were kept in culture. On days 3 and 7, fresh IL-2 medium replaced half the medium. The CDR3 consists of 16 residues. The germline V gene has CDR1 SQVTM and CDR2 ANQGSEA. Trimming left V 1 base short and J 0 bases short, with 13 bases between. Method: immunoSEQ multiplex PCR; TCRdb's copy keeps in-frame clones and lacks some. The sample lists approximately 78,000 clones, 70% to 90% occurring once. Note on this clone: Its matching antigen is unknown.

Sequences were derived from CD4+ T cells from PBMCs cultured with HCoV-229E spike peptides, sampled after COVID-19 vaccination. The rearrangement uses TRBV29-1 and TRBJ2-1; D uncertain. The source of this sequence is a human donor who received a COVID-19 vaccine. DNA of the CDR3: TGCAGCGTTGAAGTGAGTCGAAGGAGCTCCTACAATGAGCAGTTCTTC. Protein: CSVEVSRRSSYNEQFF.